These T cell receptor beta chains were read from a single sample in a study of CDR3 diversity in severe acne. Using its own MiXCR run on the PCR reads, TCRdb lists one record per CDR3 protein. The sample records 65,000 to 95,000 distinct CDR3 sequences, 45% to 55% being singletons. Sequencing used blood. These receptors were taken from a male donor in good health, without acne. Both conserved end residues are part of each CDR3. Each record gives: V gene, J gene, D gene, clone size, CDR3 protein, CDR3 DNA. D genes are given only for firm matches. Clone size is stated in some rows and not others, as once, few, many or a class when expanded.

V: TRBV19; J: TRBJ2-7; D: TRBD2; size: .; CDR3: CEKKIGTSVSYEQYF; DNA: TGTGAAAAAAAAATCGGGACTAGCGTATCCTACGAGCAGTACTTC
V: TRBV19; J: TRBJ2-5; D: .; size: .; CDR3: CASSTSTTQYF; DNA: TGTGCCAGTAGTACCAGTACGACCCAGTACTTC
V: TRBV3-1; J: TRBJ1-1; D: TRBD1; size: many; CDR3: CASSHLTGKDTEAFF; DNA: TGTGCCAGCAGCCATCTGACAGGGAAAGACACTGAAGCTTTCTTT
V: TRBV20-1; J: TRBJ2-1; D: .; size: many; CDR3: CSAREEGTYNEQFF; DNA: TGCAGTGCTAGAGAAGAGGGAACTTACAATGAGCAGTTCTTC
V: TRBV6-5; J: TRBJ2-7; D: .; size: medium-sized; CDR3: CASSYSNGQQYF; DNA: TGTGCCAGCAGTTACTCGAACGGACAGCAGTACTTC
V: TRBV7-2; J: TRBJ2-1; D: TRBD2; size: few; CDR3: CASSLQTSGRAGEQFF; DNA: TGTGCCAGCAGCCTACAAACTAGCGGGAGGGCCGGTGAGCAGTTCTTC
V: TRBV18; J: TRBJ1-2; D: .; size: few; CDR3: CASSPPSLPNYGYTF; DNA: TGTGCCAGCTCACCACCTTCGCTACCTAACTATGGCTACACCTTC
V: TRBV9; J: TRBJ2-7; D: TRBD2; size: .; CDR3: CASSPGRDEQYF; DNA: TGTGCCAGCAGCCCCGGGAGGGACGAGCAGTACTTC
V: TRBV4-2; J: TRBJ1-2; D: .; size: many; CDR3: CASSQGDRYGYTF; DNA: TGTGCCAGCAGCCAGGGCGACAGATATGGCTACACCTTC
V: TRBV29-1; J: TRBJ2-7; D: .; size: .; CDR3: CSVEFVFSFTYEQYF; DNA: TGCAGCGTTGAATTTGTTTTTTCCTTTACCTACGAGCAGTACTTC
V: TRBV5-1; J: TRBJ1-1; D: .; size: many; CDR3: CASSLEGHTEAFF; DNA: TGCGCCAGCAGCTTGGAAGGCCACACTGAAGCTTTCTTT
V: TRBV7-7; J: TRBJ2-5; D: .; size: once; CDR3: CASSSDRSGIETQYF; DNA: TGTGCCAGCAGTTCCGACAGGTCGGGAATCGAGACCCAGTACTTC
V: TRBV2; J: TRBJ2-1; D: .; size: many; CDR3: CASSEEYSPSYNEQFF; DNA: TGTGCCAGCAGTGAAGAATACAGCCCTTCCTACAATGAGCAGTTCTTC
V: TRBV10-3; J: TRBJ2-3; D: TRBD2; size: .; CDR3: CAIKGLAGGVDTQYF; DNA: TGTGCCATCAAGGGTCTAGCGGGGGGCGTAGATACGCAGTATTTT
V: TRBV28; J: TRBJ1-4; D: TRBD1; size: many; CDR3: CASRITGQNNEKLFF; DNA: TGTGCCAGCAGGATAACGGGACAGAATAATGAAAAACTGTTTTTT
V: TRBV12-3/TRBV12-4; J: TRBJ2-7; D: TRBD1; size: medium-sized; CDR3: CASRKQGARYEQYF; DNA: TGTGCCAGCAGGAAACAGGGGGCGCGATACGAGCAGTACTTC
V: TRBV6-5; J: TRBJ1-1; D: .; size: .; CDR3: CASRPLLRGNTEAFF; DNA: TGTGCCAGCAGGCCCTTATTACGGGGGAACACTGAAGCTTTCTTT